The source of this T cell receptor (beta chain) is a study of T cell changes during pregnancy in multiple sclerosis. Only a few counts were recorded for this clone. Clones were read by immunoSEQ multiplex PCR, and TCRdb kept only the in-frame ones, dropping some. The sample contains some 60,000 clones, 90% to 95% of which appear only once. CDR3 size: 14 residues. V lost 2 bases and J 1 base, leaving 8 bases between the germline ends. CDR1 and CDR2 (germline): SGHTA, FQGNSA. This specimen was peripheral blood, taken after pregnancy. V usage is TRBV7-2 and J usage is TRBJ1-1; no firm D call. This TCR came from a female donor with multiple sclerosis, enrolled in a pregnancy study. CDR3 protein: CASSLWRENTEAFF. The CDR3 region has the DNA TGTGCCAGCAGCTTATGGCGGGAGAACACTGAAGCTTTCTTT.